This TCR beta chain derives from a study of blood T cells in healthy people across ages. Primers used in a second PCR of about 7 to 12 cycles were a sample-barcoded 5' primer and a J-beta primer mix. TCRdb processed the 5' RACE reads anew with MiXCR; each CDR3 protein has one entry. The table lists just under 750,000 distinct CDR3 sequences, 20% to 25% of them singletons. Germline V gene data show CDR1 as MDHEN and CDR2 as SYDVKM. The ends lost 2 bases at V and 4 bases at J; junction bases unmatched: 5. The CDR3 totals 15 residues. This clonotype has just one count. The sequence was collected from a man in his 70s in good health. Sequenced material: blood. The gene calls are TRBV28 and TRBJ1-5; TRBD1 agrees at 7 bases. The DNA for the CDR3 is TGTGCCAGCAGTTTAATGGACAGGACTAATCAGCCCCAGCATTTT. This gives the protein CASSLMDRTNQPQHF.